Below, 10 T cell receptor beta chains from the same sample are listed, as sequenced in a study of CD8 T cells in Susac syndrome. RNA totalling roughly 0.45 to 1 ug underwent reverse transcription with random hexamers. One entry per CDR3 protein results from TCRdb running MiXCR on the immunoSEQ multiplex PCR reads. Of 150,000 to 190,000 distinct CDR3 sequences in the sample, roughly 95% were seen once. Sequencing was done on a sample of CD4+ T cells from PBMCs. The source is a human donor with Susac syndrome.

The chain has TRBV7-9 and TRBJ2-1, with 7 bases identical to TRBD2. Germline CDR1 is SEHNR and CDR2 is FQNEAQ (reference sequence). The CDR3 totals 14 residues. Losses at the gene ends were 2 bases for V and 7 bases for J; bases not matched to a gene: 5. The CDR3, as DNA: TGTGCCAGCAGCTTAACCGGGACTACGAATGAGCAGTTCTTC. Its protein product is CASSLTGTTNEQFF.

The chain carries TRBV25-1 and TRBJ1-1; D gene ambiguous. Germline CDR1 MGHDK, CDR2 SYGVNS. Deletions cut 4 bases from V and 4 bases from J, with 16 bases between. This CDR3 is 15 amino acids long. CDR3: CASSGEYGRSTEAFF. CDR3 in DNA: TGTGCCAGCAGTGGGGAATATGGCCGGAGCACTGAAGCTTTCTTT. Full variable domain (remainder filled in from reference TRBV25-1 and TRBJ1-1): EADIYQTPRYLVIGTGKKITLECSQTMGHDKMYWYQQDPGMELHLIHYSYGVNSTEKGDLSSESTVSRIRTEHFPLTLESARPSHTSQYLCASSGEYGRSTEAFFGQGTRLTVV.

This clonotype occurred once. The chain couples TRBV3-1 to TRBJ2-5; D is unresolved. Germline lookup yields CDR1 LGHDT and CDR2 YNNKEL (reference sequence). This CDR3 is built from 14 residues. The V and J ends lost 0 bases and 0 bases respectively, with 5 bases between them. CDR3 amino acids: CASSQDPHQETQYF. CDR3 coding DNA: TGTGCCAGCAGCCAAGATCCCCACCAAGAGACCCAGTACTTC.

This sequence joins TRBV5-1 and TRBJ2-7; 9 nucleotides line up with TRBD1. The CDR3 sequence is 14 residues long. With V trimmed by 5 bases and J by 3 bases, 6 bases remained unmatched. Germline V gene lookup returns CDR1 SGHRS and CDR2 YFSETQ. CDR3 loop: CASSISGQGYEQYF. The CDR3 DNA follows: TGCGCCAGCAGTATATCGGGACAGGGCTACGAGCAGTACTTC.

V and J are TRBV18 and TRBJ2-3; 9 bases agree with TRBD1. The CDR3 contains 15 residues. From germline, CDR1 is KGHSH and CDR2 LQKENI. After removal of 3 bases from V and 3 bases from J, the junction contained 4 bases not matched to a gene. CDR3 DNA: TGTGCCAGCTCACCCCCGGGACAGGGAACAGATACGCAGTATTTT. It codes for CASSPPGQGTDTQYF. Full variable domain (missing parts from reference TRBV18 and TRBJ2-3): NAGVMQNPRHLVRRRGQEARLRCSPMKGHSHVYWYRQLPEEGLKFMVYLQKENIIDESGMPKERFSAEFPKEGPSILRIQQVVRGDSAAYFCASSPPGQGTDTQYFGPGTRLTVL.

This clonotype was detected once. The rearrangement links TRBV20-1 to TRBJ2-5, with D perhaps TRBD2 (5 bases). V lost 2 bases to trimming and J lost 5 bases, with 12 bases between them. The V gene's germline CDR1 is DFQATT and CDR2 SNEGSKA (reference sequence). This CDR3 is 13 amino acids long. In DNA form, the CDR3 reads TGCAGTGCTAGACCCAGCGGCGGGGAGACCCAGTACTTC. It specifies CSARPSGGETQYF.

As concerns this clonotype: The germline gene is not matched at one end of the junction; a read error may be the cause. V usage is TRBV20-1 and J usage is TRBJ1-4; TRBD1 is a possible D gene (5 bases). Germline V gene lookup returns CDR1 DFQATT and CDR2 SNEGSKA (reference sequence). The CDR3 length is 13 residues. This CDR3 is CSARGGEGQALVF. In nucleotides, the CDR3 is TGCAGTGCTAGAGGAGGGGAGGGGCAGGCCCTCGTTTTT.

The V gene is TRBV19, the J gene TRBJ2-3, with TRBD2 matching 7 bases. CDR1 and CDR2 from the germline V gene are LNHDA and SQIVND (reference sequence). J lost 2 bases, V lost 4 bases, and 6 bases had no gene match. The CDR3 length is 15 residues. CDR3 loop: CASSSRTRNTDTQYF. The CDR3 coding sequence is TGTGCCAGTAGTAGCAGGACTAGGAACACAGATACGCAGTATTTT.

This clonotype appeared a single time. V usage is TRBV18 and J usage is TRBJ1-1, with D possibly matching TRBD1 (5 bases). CDR1 is KGHSH and CDR2 is LQKENI in the germline V gene. The CDR3 covers 14 residues. Trimming removed 5 bases at V and 4 bases at J, with 14 bases between. CDR3 nucleotide sequence: TGTGCCAGCTCAGAGGTCAGGGAGAGCACTGAAGCTTTCTTT. Translating it yields CASSEVRESTEAFF.

This clonotype was counted once. CDR3 loop: CSVEGGTEAFF. In DNA, the CDR3 is TGCAGCGTTGAGGGCGGCACTGAAGCTTTCTTT. This chain uses TRBV29-1 with TRBJ1-1; no reliable D call. CDR1 is SQVTM and CDR2 is ANQGSEA in the germline V gene. The CDR3 is 11 residues long. V was shortened by 3 bases and J by 4 bases, with 6 bases between the two germline ends. Variable domain in full (rest from reference TRBV29-1 and TRBJ1-1): SAVISQKPSRDICQRGTSLTIQCQVDSQVTMMFWYRQQPGQSLTLIATANQGSEATYESGFVIDKFPISRPNLTFSTLTVSNMSPEDSSIYLCSVEGGTEAFFGQGTRLTVV.